This T cell receptor (beta chain) was captured by sequencing in a study of blood T cells in healthy people across ages. Study-level information: About one barcoded TCR beta cDNA was captured per two T cells. General observations from the study: Naive T cell percentage by flow cytometry tracked strongly with beta diversity.

Primed by a sample-barcoded 5' primer and a J-beta primer mix, a second PCR proceeded for 7 to 11 cycles. TCRdb reprocessed the 5' RACE reads via MiXCR and lists one record per CDR3 protein. This table has 780,000 or so distinct CDR3 sequences, approximately 53% appearing once. Isolation yielded PBMCs, at least 7 million per sample, in every case. In regard to this clonotype: Its antigen is still unknown. The junction and the germline gene differ at one end; a read error may be behind it.

The sample was blood. The clonotype comes from a man aged 35-49 years in good health.

The CDR3 nucleotides read TGTGTCAGCAGCGCCACAGGGAGCTCCTACAATGAGCAGTTCTTC. Protein: CVSSATGSSYNEQFF. V and J are TRBV5-8 and TRBJ2-1; TRBD1 is a possible D gene (6 bases). The germline gives CDR1 SGHTS, CDR2 YDEGEE. The CDR3 extends over 15 amino acids.